Listed below are T cell receptor beta chains from one sample, sequenced in a study of blood T cell repertoires in COVID-19. Measured with immunoSEQ multiplex PCR; TCRdb has only the in-frame clones, and not every one. The table records under 130,000 clones, 85% of them present only once. Source material: peripheral blood. These receptors all come from a man aged 50 or older with acute or convalescent COVID-19. The CDR3 runs from the conserved cysteine through the conserved F or W. Each record gives: J gene, D gene, V gene, CDR3 protein, CDR3 DNA. D genes are given only for firm matches.

J gene: TRBJ2-3; D gene: TRBD1; V gene: TRBV30; CDR3 protein: CAWTSQGFDTDTQYF; CDR3 DNA: TGTGCCTGGACGTCACAGGGGTTCGACACAGATACGCAGTATTTT
J gene: TRBJ2-3; D gene: TRBD1; V gene: TRBV19; CDR3 protein: CASSGGQGASNTQYF; CDR3 DNA: TGTGCCAGTAGTGGAGGACAGGGGGCTTCAAATACGCAGTATTTT
J gene: TRBJ2-7; D gene: NA; V gene: TRBV7-9; CDR3 protein: CASSSVMSGYEQYF; CDR3 DNA: TGTGCCAGCAGCTCGGTAATGTCGGGCTACGAGCAGTACTTC
J gene: TRBJ2-5; D gene: NA; V gene: TRBV7-9; CDR3 protein: CASSTGRQETQYF; CDR3 DNA: TGTGCCAGCAGCACAGGGCGACAAGAGACCCAGTACTTC
J gene: TRBJ2-7; D gene: TRBD1; V gene: TRBV28; CDR3 protein: CASSRTGYEQYF; CDR3 DNA: TGTGCCAGCAGTAGGACAGGGTACGAGCAGTACTTC
J gene: TRBJ2-2; D gene: NA; V gene: TRBV28; CDR3 protein: CASNTNTGELFF; CDR3 DNA: TGTGCCAGCAATACGAACACCGGGGAGCTGTTTTTT
J gene: TRBJ1-5; D gene: TRBD1; V gene: TRBV30; CDR3 protein: CAWRDTGEHQPQHF; CDR3 DNA: TGTGCCTGGAGGGATACAGGGGAACATCAGCCCCAGCATTTT
J gene: TRBJ2-1; D gene: NA; V gene: TRBV14; CDR3 protein: CASSQESEGVANEQFF; CDR3 DNA: TGTGCCAGCAGCCAAGAATCTGAGGGAGTCGCCAATGAGCAGTTCTTC
J gene: TRBJ1-1; D gene: NA; V gene: TRBV4-1; CDR3 protein: CASSQVAGVHTEAFF; CDR3 DNA: TGCGCCAGCAGCCAAGTCGCGGGGGTCCACACTGAAGCTTTCTTT
J gene: TRBJ2-5; D gene: NA; V gene: TRBV6-6; CDR3 protein: CASSYVAEETQYF; CDR3 DNA: TGTGCCAGCAGTTACGTGGCGGAAGAGACCCAGTACTTC